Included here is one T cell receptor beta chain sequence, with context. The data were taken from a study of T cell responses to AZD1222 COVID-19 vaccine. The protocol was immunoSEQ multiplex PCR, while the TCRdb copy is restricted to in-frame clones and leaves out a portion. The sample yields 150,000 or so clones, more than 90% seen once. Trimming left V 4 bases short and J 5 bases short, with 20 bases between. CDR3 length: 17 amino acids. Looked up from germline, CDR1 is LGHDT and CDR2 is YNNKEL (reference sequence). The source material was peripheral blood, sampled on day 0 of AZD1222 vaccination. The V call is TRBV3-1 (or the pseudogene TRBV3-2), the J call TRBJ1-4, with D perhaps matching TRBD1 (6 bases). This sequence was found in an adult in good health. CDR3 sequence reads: CASSLITGIRLNEKLFF. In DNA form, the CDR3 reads TGTGCCAGCAGCCTAATCACAGGGATTCGGTTAAATGAAAAACTGTTTTTT.